This is a list of T cell receptor beta chains from one sample in a study of T cell repertoires in cytomegalovirus infection. TCRdb re-analysed the reads in MiXCR, keeping a single row per CDR3 protein. Of a few hundred thousand distinct CDR3 sequences in the sample, about 30% were seen once. The sequenced sample was PBMCs. The receptors here all came from a human donor in good health (CMV status not recorded). Some clones in this sample may be carry-over from other donors' samples. CDR3s include the opening cysteine and the closing phenylalanine or tryptophan. A D gene is named only where the DNA matches it firmly. A clone size is listed for some rows: how often the clone was seen (once, few, many), or a class if it is expanded.

CASSRDAAIQETQYF TGTGCCAGCAGCCGGGATGCAGCAATTCAAGAGACCCAGTACTTC TRBJ2-5 - - TRBV14
CASSAAPSGRYNEQFF TGTGCCAGTAGTGCCGCCCCGAGCGGGCGTTACAATGAGCAGTTCTTC TRBJ2-1 - - TRBV19
CASSHPGTGVWDGYTF TGCGCCAGCAGCCACCCCGGGACAGGGGTATGGGACGGCTACACCTTC TRBJ1-2 TRBD1 - TRBV4-1
CASSILGRETQYF TGTGCCAGCAGCATATTGGGTAGGGAGACCCAGTACTTC TRBJ2-5 - few TRBV6-6
CASSQLWTDSYTEAFF TGCGCCAGCAGCCAACTTTGGACGGACTCGTACACTGAAGCTTTCTTT TRBJ1-1 - once TRBV4-1
CASSEQGNVVYEQFF TGTGCCAGCAGTGAACAGGGGAATGTTGTCTATGAGCAGTTCTTC TRBJ2-1 - - TRBV2
CASSDSSGSSYNEQFF TGTGCCAGCAGTGACTCGAGCGGGAGCTCCTACAATGAGCAGTTCTTC TRBJ2-1 TRBD2 few TRBV6-4
CASSIMTGLAEQYF TGTGCCAGCAGTATAATGACAGGGTTGGCCGAGCAGTACTTC TRBJ2-7 TRBD1 - TRBV28
CASSLSSGGGETQYF TGTGCCAGCAGCTTAAGTTCGGGGGGCGGAGAGACCCAGTACTTC TRBJ2-5 - many TRBV7-2
CASSLGGSLNYGYTF TGTGCCAGCAGCTTAGGGGGGAGCCTGAACTATGGCTACACCTTC TRBJ1-2 - few TRBV7-9
CASSFDKRGPGQYF TGTGCCAGCAGCTTCGACAAGAGGGGGCCGGGTCAGTACTTC TRBJ2-4 TRBD1 - TRBV6-2/TRBV6-3
CASSPFGLVEQFF TGTGCCAGCAGTCCCTTTGGCTTAGTTGAGCAGTTCTTC TRBJ2-1 - few TRBV27
CASSPWTGDYNEQFF TGTGCCAGCTCACCGTGGACAGGGGACTACAATGAGCAGTTCTTC TRBJ2-1 TRBD1 - TRBV18
CSARVPKGANRKNTEAFF TGCAGTGCTAGAGTTCCAAAGGGGGCAAACAGAAAAAACACTGAAGCTTTCTTT TRBJ1-1 TRBD1 - TRBV20-1
CASSNRDRAYEQYF TGTGCCAGCAGCAACAGGGACAGGGCATACGAGCAGTACTTC TRBJ2-7 TRBD1 - TRBV13
CASSWWTTVDSSTDTQYF TGTGCCAGCAGTTGGTGGACTACCGTCGACTCTAGCACAGATACGCAGTATTTT TRBJ2-3 - - TRBV6-2/TRBV6-3
CASSIEQGNGNQPQHF TGTGCCAGTAGTATAGAGCAGGGAAATGGCAATCAGCCCCAGCATTTT TRBJ1-5 - once TRBV19
CAISDWNQRGSNEQFF TGTGCCATCAGTGACTGGAACCAGCGGGGTTCCAATGAGCAGTTCTTC TRBJ2-1 TRBD2 few TRBV10-3
CASSLILTGNTEAFF TGTGCCAGCAGCTTAATCCTTACAGGGAACACTGAAGCTTTCTTT TRBJ1-1 - - TRBV11-1
CASRSGTGRNQPQHF TGTGCCAGCAGGTCCGGGACAGGGCGCAATCAGCCCCAGCATTTT TRBJ1-5 TRBD1 - TRBV12-3/TRBV12-4